The clone carrying this T cell receptor (beta chain) was counted once. This record belongs to a study of regulatory T cells in long-lasting Graves disease. Study information: Under 3 months of antithyroid drugs had been taken by newly diagnosed Graves' patients.

Regarding time point: newly diagnosed GD, antithyroid drugs for less than 3 months. Isolated PBMC RNA provided the starting material for the TCR library. V was clipped by 0 bases and J by 2 bases, with 13 bases between them. The CDR3 totals 15 residues. Germline assignment: CDR1 DFQATT and CDR2 SNEGSKA (reference sequence). For TCR beta, libraries came from iRepertoire HTBI primers and Arm-PCR of CDR3 regions. As originally analysed: In the combined samples, under 80 TRBV and 14 TRBJ segments were identified. TCRdb processed the multiplex PCR reads anew with MiXCR; each CDR3 protein has one entry. TCRdb's processing, not the authors' own work, is the source of the V and J calls. The sample has roughly 500,000 distinct CDR3 sequences; approximately 12% are singletons. Separately, the same data were catalogued under a study of T cells in Graves' hyperthyroidism and ophthalmopathy. That work states: Patients between 18 and 65 years old had hyperthyroidism, newly diagnosed and lasting under 2 months.

The sequence was collected from a young woman with Graves disease. The chain couples TRBV20-1 to TRBJ1-2; D is perhaps TRBD1 (6 bases). The sample was peripheral blood mononuclear cells (PBMCs), taken at new diagnosis, from a patient treated with antithyroid drugs. CDR3 loop: CSARDGGRPNYGYTF. The CDR3 DNA reads TGCAGTGCTAGAGATGGGGGCCGGCCCAACTATGGCTACACCTTC.